Listed below are T cell receptor beta chains from one sample, sequenced in a study of OX40 agonist ivuxolimab in advanced cancers. Repertoires were generated with immunoSEQ multiplex PCR, while TCRdb's copy carries only in-frame clones and drops some. The sample carries about 73,000 clones, about 87% recorded once. This material consisted of CD4+ or CD8+ T cells sorted from blood, taken in a trial of the OX40 agonist ivuxolimab. The receptor set was obtained from an adult with an advanced solid tumor such as melanoma, head and neck, liver or kidney cancer. CDR3s include the opening cysteine and the closing phenylalanine or tryptophan. The D gene is left open where the match is weak. The size entry is marked missing in some rows and otherwise reads once, few, many or a size class.

clone_size	cdr3_length	d_call	v_call	j_call	cdr3_nt	cdr3_aa
-	16	TRBD2	TRBV27	TRBJ2-1	TGTGCCAGCACCGTAACCTTAGCGGGGCGCTACAATGAGCAGTTCTTC	CASTVTLAGRYNEQFF
-	12	-	TRBV5-1	TRBJ2-3	TGCGCCAGCAGCCTAAATACAGATACGCAGTATTTT	CASSLNTDTQYF
once	15	-	TRBV5-6	TRBJ1-4	TGTGCCAGCAGCGTAACTGGGGGAAGGAATGAAAAACTGTTTTTT	CASSVTGGRNEKLFF
-	11	-	TRBV6-1	TRBJ1-1	TGTGCCAGCAGTTACGAGGGGAAAGCTTTCTTT	CASSYEGKAFF
once	13	-	TRBV5-6	TRBJ2-5	TGTGCCAGCAGCTTGGGCCTCGGGGAGACCCAGTACTTC	CASSLGLGETQYF
-	15	TRBD1	TRBV2	TRBJ2-7	TGTGCCAGCAACCCGACGGCAGGGGGCGACTACGAGCAGTACTTC	CASNPTAGGDYEQYF
-	14	-	TRBV5-1	TRBJ2-7	TGCGCCAGCAGCTTGGGTCTAGCCTCCTACGAGCAGTACTTC	CASSLGLASYEQYF
few	13	-	TRBV7-9	TRBJ2-5	TGTGCCAGCAGCAGGGACTTGACCGAGACCCAGTACTTC	CASSRDLTETQYF
-	16	TRBD2	TRBV4-1	TRBJ2-7	TGCGCCAGCAGCCAAATGCGGTTAGCGGGAGCATACGAGCAGTACTTC	CASSQMRLAGAYEQYF
-	17	-	TRBV4-1	TRBJ2-7	TGCGCCAGCAGCCAAGATCAAAGTAGCGCGTTCTCCTACGAGCAGTACTTC	CASSQDQSSAFSYEQYF
-	15	-	TRBV9	TRBJ2-1	TGTGCCAGCAGCGTAGGGGCGGGACCCTACAATGAGCAGTTCTTC	CASSVGAGPYNEQFF
-	15	-	TRBV7-3	TRBJ2-6	TGTGCCAGCAGCTTAAGCCCCTCTGGGGCCAACGTCCTGACTTTC	CASSLSPSGANVLTF
-	12	-	TRBV6-6	TRBJ1-3	TGTGCCATTGGGACATCCGGAAACACCATATATTTT	CAIGTSGNTIYF
-	16	TRBD2	TRBV19	TRBJ2-5	TGTGCCAGTAGTATGTCCGCGGGAGCTTGGAAAGAGACCCAGTACTTC	CASSMSAGAWKETQYF
-	17	TRBD2	TRBV19	TRBJ2-1	TGTGCCAGTAGTCCCCGAATTAGCGGGAGGTCCTACAATGAGCAGTTCTTC	CASSPRISGRSYNEQFF
-	13	-	TRBV30	TRBJ1-1	TGTGCCTGGAGTGTAGAGTTTGGCACTGAAGCTTTCTTT	CAWSVEFGTEAFF
-	16	-	TRBV21-1	TRBJ2-1	TGTGCCAGCACCAAGAGAGAAACTGGCCTCTACAATGAGCAGTTCTTC	CASTKRETGLYNEQFF
-	15	TRBD2	TRBV6-6	TRBJ2-7	TGTGCCAGCAGTTACTCTAGCGGGAGTTTCTACGAGCAGTACTTC	CASSYSSGSFYEQYF
-	18	-	TRBV18	TRBJ1-4	TGTGCCAGCTCACCACCGAGCAGCCAAGGGTTGAATAATGAAAAACTGTTTTTT	CASSPPSSQGLNNEKLFF
-	17	TRBD1	TRBV7-8	TRBJ2-4	TGTGCCAGCAGCTTATTCCCCAGGGGGAATGCCAAAAACATTCAGTACTTC	CASSLFPRGNAKNIQYF
once	15	TRBD1	TRBV19	TRBJ1-5	TGTGCCAGTAGTGGGCGGACAGGGTCAAATCAGCCCCAGCATTTT	CASSGRTGSNQPQHF
-	14	-	TRBV19	TRBJ1-5	TGTGCCAGTAGTATAGAGGGGGGCAATCAGCCCCAGCATTTT	CASSIEGGNQPQHF
-	13	TRBD1	TRBV18	TRBJ1-2	TGTGCCAGCTCGCCAGACAGGGACTCTGGCTACACCTTC	CASSPDRDSGYTF
-	16	TRBD2	TRBV10-2	TRBJ2-1	TGCGCCAGCACGGGACTAGCGGGAGGCATTGGCAATGAGCAGTTCTTC	CASTGLAGGIGNEQFF
once	11	-	TRBV18	TRBJ2-7	TGTGCCAGCTCACCCGGCCTCGAGCAGTACTTC	CASSPGLEQYF
-	14	-	TRBV18	TRBJ1-3	TGTGCCAGCTCACCACAGACTTCTGGAAACACCATATATTTT	CASSPQTSGNTIYF
-	14	-	TRBV9	TRBJ2-5	TGTGCCAGCAGCTCCCCCGGCGGGAAAGAGACCCAGTACTTC	CASSSPGGKETQYF
-	16	TRBD1	TRBV11-1	TRBJ2-2	TGTGCCAGCAGATCAATCGGGGACAGGGTAGCCGGGGAGCTGTTTTTT	CASRSIGDRVAGELFF
-	18	TRBD1	TRBV7-8	TRBJ2-7	TGTGCCAGCAGTCCTCCGGGACAGGGTAAATTTTGGGCTAACGAGCAGTACTTC	CASSPPGQGKFWANEQYF
-	15	TRBD1	TRBV14	TRBJ1-2	TGTGCCAGCAGCCAAACAGGGGGGTCCCCTTATGGCTACACCTTC	CASSQTGGSPYGYTF
-	12	-	TRBV2	TRBJ1-5	TGTGCCAGCAGTTCAGGGTTCCAGCCCCAGCATTTT	CASSSGFQPQHF
-	14	TRBD2	TRBV7-7	TRBJ2-3	TGTGCTAGCAGCCCTAGCGGTAGCACAGATACGCAGTATTTT	CASSPSGSTDTQYF
-	16	TRBD1	TRBV28	TRBJ1-1	TGTGCCAGCAGTCGACAGGGGGTCGGTACGAACACTGAAGCTTTCTTT	CASSRQGVGTNTEAFF
-	11	-	TRBV2	TRBJ2-5	TGTGCCAGCAGTGGTACGGAGACCCAGTACTTC	CASSGTETQYF
-	14	-	TRBV6-1	TRBJ1-2	TGTGCCAGCAGTGAAGCAGTAGGGGTGGGTGGCTACACCTTC	CASSEAVGVGGYTF
-	15	TRBD1	TRBV7-2	TRBJ2-1	TGTGCCAGCAGCTTAGCTGGGACAGGGGGAGGTGAGCAGTTCTTC	CASSLAGTGGGEQFF
-	13	-	TRBV2	TRBJ2-7	TGTGCCAGCACCGGGACAATCGACTACGAGCAGTACTTC	CASTGTIDYEQYF
-	13	-	TRBV10-3	TRBJ2-3	TGTGCCATCAGTTACGGGAGCACAGATACGCAGTATTTT	CAISYGSTDTQYF
once	13	-	TRBV7-9	TRBJ1-2	TGTGCCAGCAGCGTCCTATTGAGCTATGGCTACACCTTC	CASSVLLSYGYTF
-	17	TRBD2	TRBV7-4	TRBJ2-1	TGTGCCAGCAGCTTAGCGCTGGCTAGCGGGAGGGCCGCTGAGCAGTTCTTC	CASSLALASGRAAEQFF
-	14	-	TRBV7-3	TRBJ2-7	TGTGCCAGCAGCATCCGCGGCCAGGGGTATGAGCAGTACTTC	CASSIRGQGYEQYF
-	11	-	TRBV5-6	TRBJ2-7	TGTGCCAGCAGCTTGGACTACGAGCAGTACTTC	CASSLDYEQYF
-	12	-	TRBV6-6	TRBJ2-7	TGTGCCAGCAGTTCCCCTCCGGGCGAGCAGTACTTC	CASSSPPGEQYF
once	13	-	TRBV2	TRBJ1-1	TGTGCCAGCAGTGTAGGCCAGAACACTGAAGCTTTCTTT	CASSVGQNTEAFF
-	12	-	TRBV10-3	TRBJ2-7	TGTGCCATCAGTGAGCCGGAGACAGCCCAGTACTTC	CAISEPETAQYF